One and the same sample provided the 22 T cell receptor beta chains below, sequenced in a study of T-cell reconstitution after alpha-beta-depleted transplantation in children. Construction of the TCRbeta library involved unique molecular identifiers. TCRdb re-derived calls from the PCR reads in MiXCR, one entry per CDR3 protein. The sample has about 500,000 distinct CDR3 sequences; 32% are singletons. The input for sequencing was PBMCs from the stem cell graft donor, taken from the stem cell graft. The receptors stem from a human donor who donated a stem cell graft to a child with aplastic anemia.

The J gene is TRBJ1-2, the V gene TRBV10-3; no reliable D call. The germline V and J ends were trimmed by 0 bases and 8 bases, with 10 bases remaining between them. Germline V gene data show CDR1 as ENHRY and CDR2 as SYGVKD. CDR3 length: 13 amino acids. CDR3 sequence reads: CAISESRKGGYTF. The CDR3 DNA sequence: TGTGCCATCAGTGAGTCCCGAAAGGGAGGCTACACCTTC.

The chain is built from TRBV29-1 and TRBJ2-7, with TRBD1 identical over 7 bases. The germline V gene has CDR1 SQVTM and CDR2 ANQGSEA. The trim removed 4 bases at V and 1 base at J, leaving 7 bases unmatched. This CDR3 has 14 residues. This chain's CDR3 is CSVGTDRDSYEQYF. CDR3 nucleotide sequence: TGCAGCGTTGGGACTGACAGGGATTCCTACGAGCAGTACTTC.

The V gene is TRBV9, the J gene TRBJ1-2; D is perhaps TRBD1 (6 bases). This CDR3 has 15 amino acids. The ends were cut back, 3 bases at V and 3 bases at J, with 15 bases in the middle. The germline gives CDR1 SGDLS, CDR2 YYNGEE. CDR3 in amino acids: CASSEQGREDYGYTF. The CDR3 nucleotides are TGTGCCAGCAGCGAACAGGGTAGGGAGGACTATGGCTACACCTTC.

The chain combines TRBV30 with TRBJ2-3; 15 nucleotides line up with TRBD2. The germline gives CDR1 GTSNPN, CDR2 SVGIG (reference sequence). With 3 bases clipped from V and 3 bases from J, the junction kept 4 bases outside the gene matches. The CDR3 loop spans 16 amino acids. The CDR3 DNA reads TGTGCCTGGAGCTCTGGGACTAGCGGGAGGACAGATACGCAGTATTTT. It specifies CAWSSGTSGRTDTQYF. Together with reference TRBV30 and TRBJ2-3, the CDR3 gives the full variable domain: SQTIHQWPATLVQPVGSPLSLECTVEGTSNPNLYWYRQAAGRGLQLLFYSVGIGQISSEVPQNLSASRPQDRQFILSSKKLLLSDSGFYLCAWSSGTSGRTDTQYFGPGTRLTVL.

There are a few counts of this clonotype. The V gene is TRBV25-1, the J gene TRBJ2-7; weak D call: TRBD1 (6 bases). Germline V gene sequence: CDR1 MGHDK, CDR2 SYGVNS. The CDR3 totals 11 residues. V lost 7 bases and J 5 bases, leaving 9 bases between the germline ends. The CDR3 DNA reads as TGTGCCAGCACCCAGGGGAACGAGCAGTACTTC. Translation: CASTQGNEQYF.

The chain carries TRBV7-2 and TRBJ1-1; possible D gene TRBD1, 5 bases. The CDR3 loop spans 14 amino acids. Germline V gene lookup returns CDR1 SGHTA and CDR2 FQGNSA. Trimming removed 3 bases at V and 2 bases at J, with 10 bases between. CDR3 bases: TGTGCCAGCAGCTTTGCGGGGACTAACACTGAAGCTTTCTTT. It codes for CASSFAGTNTEAFF. Based on the CDR3 plus reference TRBV7-2 and TRBJ1-1, the full variable domain is GAGVSQSPSNKVTEKGKDVELRCDPISGHTALYWYRQSLGQGLEFLIYFQGNSAPDKSGLPSDRFSAERTGGSVSTLTIQRTQQEDSAVYLCASSFAGTNTEAFFGQGTRLTVV.

This clonotype was detected once. The rearrangement joins TRBV11-2 to TRBJ2-3; 7 bases are a match to TRBD2. This CDR3 spans 17 amino acids. The germline gives CDR1 SGHAT, CDR2 FQNNGV. Trimming removed 5 bases from V and 5 bases from J; junction bases left unmatched: 16. The CDR3 reads CASSPFKGGHTGDTQYF. CDR3 bases: TGTGCCAGCAGCCCGTTTAAGGGAGGGCATACAGGAGATACGCAGTATTTT.

In regard to this clonotype: The junction departs from the called germline gene at one end, perhaps through a read error. The CDR3 DNA reads TGTGCCAGCACCTGGGGGACAGGGACATCCCTCTCTGGGGCCAACGGCCTGACTTTC. This translates into CASTWGTGTSLSGANGLTF. This chain joins TRBV5-4 and TRBJ2-6; 9 positions agree with TRBD1. The CDR3 sequence is 19 residues long. The germline V gene encodes CDR1 SGHNT and CDR2 YYREEE (reference sequence).

V is TRBV4-3 and J is TRBJ2-2; D not resolved. This CDR3 region has 15 residues. The V and J ends lost 1 base and 7 bases respectively, with 13 bases between them. Germline V gives CDR1 LGHNA, CDR2 YSLEER. The CDR3: CASSQGSQSGGELFF. The CDR3 DNA sequence: TGCGCCAGCAGCCAAGGCAGCCAGTCTGGCGGGGAGCTGTTTTTT.

This chain joins TRBV6-6 and TRBJ2-5; D gene unclear. The length of the CDR3 is 11 residues. Trimming cost V 7 bases and J 1 base, with 4 bases left between them. Germline loops: CDR1 MNHNY, CDR2 SVGAGI (reference sequence). This CDR3 reads CASKSQETQYF. CDR3 nucleotides: TGTGCCAGCAAATCCCAAGAGACCCAGTACTTC.

The rearrangement joins TRBV5-1 to TRBJ2-7; maybe TRBD1 (6 bases). V was cut by 4 bases and J by 3 bases, with 11 bases left in between. CDR1 is SGHRS, CDR2 YFSETQ, per germline. The CDR3 contains 13 residues. The CDR3 DNA reads TGCGCCAGCAGCCCGGACAGTTTCTACGAGCAGTACTTC. Protein product: CASSPDSFYEQYF.

The V and J genes are TRBV6-1 and TRBJ2-3; D may be TRBD1 (6 bases). The V gene lost 4 bases and the J gene lost 4 bases, with 12 bases spanning the gap. Germline values: CDR1 MNHNS, CDR2 SASEGT. CDR3 length equals 14 residues. This CDR3 reads CASSGLGGADTQYF. The CDR3 DNA sequence: TGTGCCAGCAGTGGTCTAGGGGGAGCAGATACGCAGTATTTT.

This clonotype came up a few times. The chain combines TRBV9 with TRBJ2-5, with TRBD2 as a possible D gene (5 bases). V lost 3 bases and J lost 1, with 13 bases in between. The CDR3 runs 15 residues. In germline, CDR1 is SGDLS, CDR2 YYNGEE. CDR3 amino acids: CASSADWTAQETQYF. The CDR3 DNA follows: TGTGCCAGCAGCGCGGACTGGACGGCCCAAGAGACCCAGTACTTC.

A few counts support this clonotype. The chain has TRBV19 and TRBJ1-1, with D unclear. V lost 3 bases to trimming and J lost 1 base, with 6 bases between them. CDR1 and CDR2 from the germline V gene are LNHDA and SQIVND (reference sequence). The CDR3 length is 13 residues. The CDR3 bases are TGTGCCAGTAGTATTTCGGAGAACACTGAAGCTTTCTTT. The encoded protein is CASSISENTEAFF.

This rearrangement joins TRBV5-1 to TRBJ2-1; 8 positions agree with TRBD2. This CDR3 region has 16 residues. CDR1 and CDR2 (germline): SGHRS, YFSETQ. The ends lost 4 bases at V and 5 bases at J; junction bases unmatched: 11. The CDR3 is CASSTVAGLRHNEQFF. The CDR3 DNA reads TGCGCCAGCAGCACCGTAGCGGGATTGAGGCACAATGAGCAGTTCTTC.

This clonotype was picked up a small number of times. The rearrangement uses TRBV15 and TRBJ2-5, with 13 bases matching TRBD2. The junction had 7 bases not matched to a gene; V was cut back by 3 bases and J by 9 bases. The CDR3 extends over 15 amino acids. The germline CDR1 and CDR2 sequences are LNHNV and YYDKDF (reference sequence). The CDR3 loop is CATSSGTSGVLAQYF. In DNA, the CDR3 is TGTGCCACCAGCAGTGGGACTAGCGGGGTATTGGCCCAGTACTTC.

The chain recombines TRBV24-1 with TRBJ2-7; 7 nucleotides line up with TRBD1. The CDR3 loop spans 15 amino acids. CDR1 and CDR2 from the germline V gene are KGHDR and SFDVKD. The J segment lost 1 base and the V segment lost 3 bases, leaving 5 bases of the junction unmatched. This CDR3 reads CATSDPGQLSYEQYV. Here the CDR3 DNA reads TGTGCCACCAGTGATCCGGGACAGTTGTCCTACGAGCAGTACGTC.

The chain has TRBV5-1 and TRBJ2-7, with TRBD2 matching over 7 bases. V shed 3 bases and J 3 bases; nucleotides not matched to a gene: 9. Germline V CDR1 and CDR2: SGHRS, YFSETQ. CDR3 length equals 15 residues. The CDR3 DNA follows: TGCGCCAGCAGCTCCTCCGGCGGGAGATTCTACGAGCAGTACTTC. Protein sequence: CASSSSGGRFYEQYF.

The chain employs TRBV20-1 and TRBJ2-2; 7 nucleotides agree with TRBD2. The CDR3 length is 16 residues. The germline gives CDR1 DFQATT, CDR2 SNEGSKA (reference sequence). The CDR3 region is CSAMEGGSTLTGELFF. Written as DNA, the CDR3 is TGCAGCGCCATGGAAGGCGGGAGTACCCTTACCGGGGAGCTGTTTTTT.

The V and J genes are TRBV5-1 and TRBJ2-4; the D gene is possibly TRBD1 (5 bases). The CDR3 sequence is 15 residues long. V was pared by 4 bases and J by 5 bases, with 16 bases between. Germline values: CDR1 SGHRS, CDR2 YFSETQ. In DNA form, the CDR3 reads TGCGCCAGCAGCGTGGACACGGAGATGCAAAACATTCAGTACTTC. Protein product: CASSVDTEMQNIQYF.

This clonotype was recorded a few times. The chain combines TRBV3-1 with TRBJ2-3; 10 bases are shared with TRBD2. Germline V CDR1 and CDR2: LGHDT, YNNKEL (reference sequence). This CDR3 comprises 14 residues. V shed 1 base, J shed 6 bases, and the junction held 1 base outside the gene matches. The CDR3 spells CASSQGAGGDTQYF. DNA of the CDR3: TGTGCCAGCAGCCAAGGAGCGGGAGGGGATACGCAGTATTTT.

The rearrangement joins TRBV7-2 to TRBJ2-3; 9 bases are shared with TRBD2. Germline assignment: CDR1 SGHTA and CDR2 FQGNSA. With V trimmed by 5 bases and J by 7 bases, 7 bases remained unmatched. The CDR3 totals 14 residues. CDR3 bases: TGTGCCAGCAGCCAAGGACTAGCGCGAAATACGCAGTATTTT. Its protein product is CASSQGLARNTQYF.